This TCR beta chain derives from a study of low-dose radiotherapy and immunotherapy resistance in tumors (dated by TCRdb to 2022 to 2024). For context, the study as a whole: In Cohort 1, each fraction delivered 0.5 Gy every 2 weeks, and the prescribed total PTV dose was 6.5 Gy. In Cohort 2, 1 Gy per fraction was delivered every two weeks, for a total of 13 Gy over 26 weeks. Nivolumab and ipilimumab were both given intravenously, with nivolumab at a 240 mg flat dose every two weeks and ipilimumab at 1 mg/kg every six weeks. Cyclophosphamide 200 mg/m2 was given intravenously every two weeks, one day before each radiation and immunotherapy administration. Aspirin 300 mg was taken orally once daily by patients for four cycles, starting on cycle 1 day 1. No randomization into treatment groups was done for the people taking part in the trial. Eight patients were included in the translational analysis: three from the first dose cohort and the first five from the second dose cohort.

Reading the label with the study, this specimen's time point is: before trial treatment. Donors were enrolled in RACIN, a single-arm phase I dose-escalation trial in which nivolumab, ipilimumab, aspirin, low-dose cyclophosphamide and low-dose radiotherapy were combined. Patients with advanced, TIL-negative solid tumors were considered eligible. Instrument used: Illumina HiSeq 2500. First-strand cDNA was synthesized with Superscript III and a set of TRAV- and TRBV-specific primers, covering both TCRalpha and TCRbeta chains. A roughly 19-cycle PCR with Phusion amplified the TCRs, pairing a constant-region primer with the adapter that was attached to the V primers. Isolated mRNA was amplified with the MessageAmp II aRNA Amplification Kit, using a 16-hour in vitro transcription at 37°C. mRNA for TCR sequencing was isolated with the Dynabeads mRNA DIRECT Purification Kit. Indexed Illumina adapters were added in a second Phusion PCR of roughly 23 cycles, and the PCR products were purified with AMPure XP beads. In the original analysis: Custom Perl scripts pooled TCR sequences encoding the same protein, removed out-of-frame sequences and computed each clonotype's abundance. TCR sequences supported by only a single read were excluded from analysis. The metrics used to describe the repertoires included Shannon entropy, Gini index, clonality, richness, and the frequency of TCRs shared between repertoires. In TCRdb, the public reads were trimmed at Q25 with fastp and aligned with MiXCR, with productive beta chains retained. CDR3 protein sequences are deduplicated, and each keeps its most common genes and DNA. These V and J calls derive from TCRdb rather than the authors' analysis. This sample lists 75,000 to 95,000 distinct CDR3 sequences; approximately 19% were detected once. Under 7.5% of the sample is in the top ten clones.

This clonotype was recorded many times. Its antigen target is currently unknown. No base quality information exists; no much larger clone differs at one position. Source: PBMCs, taken before treatment. This TCR was sampled from a male donor with prostate cancer.

The CDR3 region reads CASSPQLDSTDTQYF. Here is the DNA: TGTGCCAGCTCACCCCAGTTGGACTCCACAGATACGCAGTATTTT. Here the chain combines TRBV18 and TRBJ2-3; the D gene is perhaps TRBD2, from 5 matching bases. The germline V gene provides CDR1 KGHSH and CDR2 LQKENI. V drops 3 bases and J drops 2 bases, leaving 12 bases in between. Taken from cysteine to phenylalanine, the CDR3 has 15 residues. Only CDR3 DNA is held: 45 bases, read in frame from base 1. With all but the CDR3 taken from the reference TRBV18 and TRBJ2-3 genes, the full variable domain is: NAGVMQNPRHLVRRRGQEARLRCSPMKGHSHVYWYRQLPEEGLKFMVYLQKENIIDESGMPKERFSAEFPKEGPSILRIQQVVRGDSAAYFCASSPQLDSTDTQYFGPGTRLTVL.